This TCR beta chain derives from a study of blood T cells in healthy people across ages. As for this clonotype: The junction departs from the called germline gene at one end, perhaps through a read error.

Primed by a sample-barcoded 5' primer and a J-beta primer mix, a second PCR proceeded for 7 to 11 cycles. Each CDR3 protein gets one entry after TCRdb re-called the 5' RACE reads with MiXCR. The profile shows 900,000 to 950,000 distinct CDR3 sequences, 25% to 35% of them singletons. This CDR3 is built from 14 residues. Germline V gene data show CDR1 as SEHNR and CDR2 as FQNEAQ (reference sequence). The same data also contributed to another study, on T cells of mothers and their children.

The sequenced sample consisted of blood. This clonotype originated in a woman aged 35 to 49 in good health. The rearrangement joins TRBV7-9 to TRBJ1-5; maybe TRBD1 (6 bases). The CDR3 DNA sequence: TGTTCCAGCAGCTGGGGAGGGGGTGAGCAGCCCCAGCATTTT. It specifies CSSSWGGGEQPQHF.